This record covers a single T cell receptor beta chain. Its specific antigen is unknown. No clone much larger than this one lies a single base away; base qualities are absent. This record belongs to a study of T cell responses to AZD1222 COVID-19 vaccine (dated by TCRdb to the early 2020s). Notes on the research overall: TCR sequencing was performed for roughly 250 trial participants, of whom around 200 were given two doses of AZD1222 and some 25 were given two doses of MenACWY control vaccine. Trial participants were enrolled into age subgroups of 18-55, 56-69 and 70-plus years, which contained about 150, 28 and 57 TCR-sequenced participants, respectively. General study outcomes and caveats: Because no samples from the day 14 peak response were available, repertoires could be characterized only after the peak T cell response. CD4 TCRs associated with the vaccine covered the entire spike protein, and the dominant responses were in regions 160-218 and 743-854. Participants were mostly white British and included more females than males, and it was suggested by the authors that clonal diversity may have been underestimated. In the small 56-69-year group, the increase in depth fell short of significance, most likely because of low power. Conclusions about previously exposed vaccinees were limited because only six AZD1222 recipients were SARS-CoV-2 seropositive at baseline. Reportedly, close to half of the unique spike-specific TCRs recognized epitopes lying outside the regions that are mutated in the B.1.351 and B.1.1.7 variants. After two AZD1222 doses, spike-specific TCR breadth and depth were significantly higher than at day 0 and than in MenACWY recipients.

The sample's time point label, decoded: about 28 days (+/-7) after the second vaccine dose. AZD1222 recipients whose second dose came at about 4 weeks and those whose second dose came at about 12 weeks were combined into one group, since spike-specific TCR depth and breadth did not differ between the two schedules. Vaccinee samples were obtained from the UK trials COV001 and COV002, which included a single-blind randomized controlled phase 2/3 trial of AZD1222 (ChAdOx1 nCoV-19) in healthy adults. Trial participant PBMC samples were collected at day 0 and day 28 after the second dose for TCRbeta chain sequencing. The CDR3 regions of human TCRbeta chains were analyzed by immunosequencing. In the paper's pipeline: Repertoire TCRs were matched against a reference library of SARS-CoV-2-specific TCRs generated with the MIRA antigen-specificity platform. Breadth was defined as the fraction of unique TCRs that were SARS-CoV-2-associated, and depth was defined as the fraction of total T cells that were SARS-CoV-2-associated. Using the MIRA data, every spike-specific TCR was mapped to the spike region that the TCR reacted to and assigned to either a CD4 or a CD8 class. Log10-transformed breadth and depth values were compared by one-way ANOVA with Sidak's multiple comparisons tests. The source is immuneACCESS, and TCRdb retained only in-frame sequences with V and J called. Part of the clones is not carried over; for the studies checked, unresolved V genes explain less than half of this, and the remainder is unexplained. Clone size and V and J calls were adopted from that table, with D and trimming inferred from the DNA. This sample lists some 67,000 clones; roughly 85% were detected once. The ten biggest clones cover under 8.5% of the sample.

The material was peripheral blood, obtained 28 days after the second AZD1222 dose. The sequence derives from an adult who received the AZD1222 COVID-19 vaccine.

The nucleotide sequence reads TGCGCCAGCAGCGCCGGGACAGGGCCCCATGAGCAGTTCTTC. This yields the protein CASSAGTGPHEQFF. In this chain, TRBV5-1 is recombined with TRBJ2-1, with 9 bases matching TRBD1. V has 4 bases trimmed and J has 8 bases trimmed; junction bases matching no gene number 7. Sequences SGHRS (CDR1) and YFSETQ (CDR2) are obtained from the germline V gene. Including the terminal cysteine and phenylalanine, the CDR3 comprises 14 residues. The read is trimmed to its CDR3 DNA, 42 bases read in frame from base 1.